Listed below are T cell receptor beta chains from one sample, sequenced in a study of chemoradiotherapy in HPV16-positive cancers. Sequencing was performed with immunoSEQ multiplex PCR; in TCRdb, only in-frame clones are kept and a portion is missing. The repertoire has 30,000 to 40,000 clones, around 80% of them found once; the top ten carry 3.5% to 4%. The input for sequencing was blood, taken from a patient who underwent chemoradiotherapy. The origin of the receptors is a human donor with HPV-associated anogenital cancer. Each CDR3 is given with its conserved first and last residue. D genes are given only for firm matches. Size values are once, few and many counts, or a class for expanded clones, and some rows have none.

TRBV6-1	-	-	TRBJ1-1	TGTGCCAGCAGTACGGGGCAGGCCAGAAGAGCTTTCTTT	CASSTGQARRAFF
TRBV7-2	-	-	TRBJ2-3	TGTGCCAGCAGCCGACGCACAGATACGCAGTATTTT	CASSRRTDTQYF
TRBV30	once	-	TRBJ2-7	TGTGCCGCGCAGGCCGAGGTGGGATCGCTTACCTACGAGCAGTACTTC	CAAQAEVGSLTYEQYF
TRBV19	once	-	TRBJ1-6	TGTGCCAGTAGACTACTAGGTGGGTCTTCACCCCTCCACTTT	CASRLLGGSSPLHF
TRBV28	-	-	TRBJ1-1	TGTGCCAGCAGTTCCTCACAGGGACAAGCTTTCTTT	CASSSSQGQAFF
TRBV7-6	-	TRBD2	TRBJ2-2	TGTGCCAGCAGCTTAGGCGGGGGGAACACCGGGGAGCTGTTTTTT	CASSLGGGNTGELFF
TRBV13	-	TRBD2	TRBJ2-5	TGTGCCAGCAGCCGCGGGGGGACCCAGTACTTC	CASSRGGTQYF
TRBV5-1	-	TRBD2	TRBJ2-2	TGCGCCAGCAGCTTTGGCGGGGGGAACGCGAACACCGGGGAGCTGTTTTTT	CASSFGGGNANTGELFF
TRBV18	-	-	TRBJ1-4	TGTGCCAGCTCACCAAGAGGGGTACGGGGTGAAAAACTGTTTTTT	CASSPRGVRGEKLFF
TRBV5-8	-	TRBD1	TRBJ1-6	TGTGCCAGCAGCTTGGAGGACAGGGGGACTTCACCCCTCCACTTT	CASSLEDRGTSPLHF
TRBV15	-	-	TRBJ2-7	TGTGCCACCAGCAGAGAACCTTTCTACGAGCAGTACTTC	CATSREPFYEQYF
TRBV9	-	TRBD1	TRBJ2-7	TGTGCCAGCAGCGTGGGACAGGGGAAATCCTACGAGCAGTACTTC	CASSVGQGKSYEQYF
TRBV5-4	-	TRBD2	TRBJ2-2	TGTGCCACCGCCGGGACTAAGAACACCGGGGAGCTGTTTTTT	CATAGTKNTGELFF
TRBV20-1	-	TRBD1	TRBJ1-5	TGCAGTGCTGGAGACAGGGAAACCCAGCATTTT	CSAGDRETQHF
TRBV9	once	-	TRBJ2-5	TGTGCCAGCAGCGTAGGGGGACCCCTGGACGAGACCCAGTACTTC	CASSVGGPLDETQYF
TRBV7-2	-	-	TRBJ1-2	TGTGCCAGCAGCCCTGACCTAGGGCAGGGCCGCTACACCTTC	CASSPDLGQGRYTF
TRBV12-5	-	-	TRBJ1-1	TGTGCTAGTGGTTTAAGGGAAAACACTGAAGCTTTCTTT	CASGLRENTEAFF
TRBV4-3	-	-	TRBJ2-2	TGCGCCAGCAGCCAAGCGGCGCGTCAGGGCGCCGGGGAGCTGTTTTTT	CASSQAARQGAGELFF
TRBV14	-	-	TRBJ1-6	TGTGCCAGCAGCCAATCAAGGGGGAATTCACCCCTCCACTTT	CASSQSRGNSPLHF
TRBV9	-	-	TRBJ2-2	TGTGCCAGCAGCGTAGCTACAGGGTTCGGTTCGCGGACCGGGGAGCTGTTTTTT	CASSVATGFGSRTGELFF
TRBV15	-	-	TRBJ2-5	TGTGCCACCAGCAGAGATAGAGACAGCCAAGAGACCCAGTACTTC	CATSRDRDSQETQYF
TRBV6-5	few	-	TRBJ2-7	TGTGCCAGCGCCGACGAAGACGAGCAGTACTTC	CASADEDEQYF
TRBV11-2	-	-	TRBJ1-2	TGTGCCAGCAGCCCGGGACAAGACTATGGCTACACCTTC	CASSPGQDYGYTF
TRBV28	-	-	TRBJ1-2	TGTGCCAGCAGCCGGATGGGGGCGCGGGACTATGGCTACACCTTC	CASSRMGARDYGYTF
TRBV5-5	-	-	TRBJ2-2	TGTGCCAGCAAGGGTGGGGAGGCCGGGGAGCTGTTTTTT	CASKGGEAGELFF
TRBV7-9	few	-	TRBJ1-2	TGTGCCAGCAGCATGGGACATGTAGGCTATGGCTACACCTTC	CASSMGHVGYGYTF
TRBV9	-	TRBD2	TRBJ2-5	TGTGCCAGCAGCGTAGGCCCCGGGACTCAGCGGGGGGAGACCCAGTACTTC	CASSVGPGTQRGETQYF
TRBV6-1	-	-	TRBJ2-5	TGTGCCAGCAGTGAATACCGGGGCCAAGGGGAGACCCAGTACTTC	CASSEYRGQGETQYF